This is a list of T cell receptor beta chains from one sample in a study of early T cells in non-severe SARS-CoV-2 infection. TCRdb fed the 5' RACE reads into MiXCR, producing one record per CDR3 protein. The data hold about 57,000 distinct CDR3 sequences, with roughly 13% observed a single time. The material sequenced was whole blood. The receptors originated from an adult who was a healthcare worker with PCR-confirmed SARS-CoV-2 infection or an uninfected control (not recorded which). The CDR3 runs from the conserved cysteine through the conserved F or W. A D gene is named only where the DNA matches it firmly. A clone size is listed for some rows: how often the clone was seen (once, few, many), or a class if it is expanded.

>12|TRBV20-1|TRBJ2-7|TRBD1|.
TGCAGTCCCCGGACAGGGGGCCGCGAGCAGTACTTC
CSPRTGGREQYF
>20|TRBV9|TRBJ2-1|TRBD2|many
TGTGCCAGCAGCACGACGCCCGGGACTAGCGGGGGGAGCTCCTACAATGAGCAGTTCTTC
CASSTTPGTSGGSSYNEQFF
>13|TRBV12-3/TRBV12-4|TRBJ1-1|TRBD1|.
TGTGCCAGCAGTTACCGGGACAGGGGGTCCGCTTTCTTT
CASSYRDRGSAFF
>15|TRBV18|TRBJ2-2|TRBD1|.
TGTGCCAGCTCGCCCGGGACAGTCAACACCGGGGAGCTGTTTTTT
CASSPGTVNTGELFF
>16|TRBV4-1|TRBJ2-3|.|few
TGCGCCAGCAGCCTCAGACAGGCCCGAAGATTGGATACGCAGTATTTT
CASSLRQARRLDTQYF
>14|TRBV9|TRBJ1-3|.|.
TGTGCCAGCAGCGTAGACGGCTCTGGAAACACCATATATTTT
CASSVDGSGNTIYF
>14|TRBV14|TRBJ2-2|.|many
TGTGCCAGCAGCCCTACGAGAAACACCGGGGAGCTGTTTTTT
CASSPTRNTGELFF
>13|TRBV6-5|TRBJ2-7|TRBD1|.
TGTGCCAGCAGGCCTACAGGGGCGGGCGAGCAGTACTTC
CASRPTGAGEQYF
>14|TRBV6-6|TRBJ1-5|.|.
TGTGCCAGCAGTTTAAGAGGGAGCCCTCAGCCCCAGCATTTT
CASSLRGSPQPQHF
>17|TRBV4-2|TRBJ1-6|.|many
TGTGCCAGCAGCCAAGCCGCTGGCACCTCTACTGGTTCACCCCTCCACTTT
CASSQAAGTSTGSPLHF
>12|TRBV20-1|TRBJ2-1|TRBD1|few
TGCAGGGCGGGGACAGGGGGTCGCGAGCAGTTCTTC
CRAGTGGREQFF
>13|TRBV14|TRBJ1-2|.|many
TGTGCCAGCAGCGGACAGCAAAACTATGGCTACACCTTC
CASSGQQNYGYTF
>16|TRBV5-6|TRBJ1-1|.|few
TGTGCCAGCACCCTTGGAGGGGGGGCGCCGGGAACTGAAGCTTTCTTT
CASTLGGGAPGTEAFF
>12|TRBV10-2|TRBJ2-2|.|many
TGCGCCAGCTACTCGAACACCGGGGAGCTGTTTTTT
CASYSNTGELFF
>13|TRBV6-1|TRBJ1-2|.|many
TGTGCCAGCAGTGAAGAAGCCTTCTATGGCTACACCTTC
CASSEEAFYGYTF
>17|TRBV25-1|TRBJ1-4|.|.
TGTGCCAGCAGTCCCGGCCTCGGGACGGCGACTAATGAAAAACTGTTTTTT
CASSPGLGTATNEKLFF